This passage covers 17 T cell receptor beta chains from one sample sequenced in a study of vaccination and CD4 T cells after COVID-19. The treatment denotes: roughly 11-day PBMC culture with coronavirus spike peptide pools or control peptides (ViraFEST assay). The antigens of these receptors remain unknown. Cultured CD4+ T-cell DNA underwent Oncomine TCR Beta short-read sequencing. One entry per CDR3 protein, called by TCRdb with MiXCR from the PCR reads. The sample has about 12,000 distinct CDR3 sequences, more than 25% seen once; the top ten hold about a quarter. The source material was cultured CD4+ T cells from blood. The receptors were gathered from a human donor with COVID-19.

The V gene is TRBV6-5, the J gene TRBJ2-3; D not resolved. Germline CDR1 MNHEY, CDR2 SVGAGI. V gave up 0 bases and J gave up 4 bases, with 5 bases separating them. This CDR3 has 13 residues. CDR3 in DNA: TGTGCCAGCAGTTACTCCCGGGCAGATACGCAGTATTTT. This sequence encodes CASSYSRADTQYF.

This chain links TRBV10-1 with TRBJ1-5; no clear D gene. The V end was cut by 4 bases, the J end by 5 bases, with 6 bases between. CDR3 length: 12 residues. Germline assignment: CDR1 WNHNN and CDR2 SYGVQD (reference sequence). In nucleotides, the CDR3 is TGCGCCAGCAGTGGGCATGATCAGCCCCAGCATTTT. It yields the protein CASSGHDQPQHF.

The rearrangement links TRBV2 to TRBJ2-5, with 8 bases fitting TRBD2. The CDR3 runs 16 residues. Unmatched junction bases numbered 10, after V lost 2 bases and J lost 5 bases. Germline CDR1 SNHLY, CDR2 FYNNEI. CDR3 region: CASSERAAGLGETQYF. The CDR3, as DNA: TGTGCCAGCAGTGAACGCGCGGCGGGACTAGGCGAGACCCAGTACTTC.

The genes are TRBV6-5 and TRBJ1-2, with D unresolved. Germline lookup yields CDR1 MNHEY and CDR2 SVGAGI. The germline V and J ends were trimmed by 3 bases and 5 bases, with 13 bases remaining between them. This CDR3 contains 14 residues. CDR3 region: CASSYTRQAYGYTF. CDR3 nucleotides: TGTGCCAGCAGTTATACGAGGCAGGCTTATGGCTACACCTTC.

The rearrangement links TRBV20-1 to TRBJ2-7; the D gene is possibly TRBD2 (7 bases). Germline CDR1 reads DFQATT; CDR2 reads SNEGSKA (reference sequence). This CDR3 comprises 13 residues. The ends were cut back, 3 bases at V and 6 bases at J, with 15 bases in the middle. The CDR3 DNA reads as TGCAGTGCTAGTGGCGGGGGCCCGTCCGAGCAGTACTTC. Translating it yields CSASGGGPSEQYF.

The sample holds a few counts of this clonotype. The gene calls are TRBV7-9 and TRBJ1-6, with 10 bases fitting TRBD1. The ends lost 5 bases at V and 6 bases at J; junction bases unmatched: 1. CDR3 length: 14 amino acids. Germline V gene data show CDR1 as SEHNR and CDR2 as FQNEAQ (reference sequence). CDR3 nucleotide sequence: TGTGCCAGCAGCCGACAGGGGGCTAATTCACCCCTCCACTTT. Its translation is CASSRQGANSPLHF. Drawing the rest from reference TRBV7-9 and TRBJ1-6, the complete variable domain is DTGVSQNPRHKITKRGQNVTFRCDPISEHNRLYWYRQTLGQGPEFLTYFQNEAQLEKSRLLSDRFSAERPKGSFSTLEIQRTEQGDSAMYLCASSRQGANSPLHFGNGTRLTVT.

The chain combines TRBV6-1 with TRBJ1-5, with 9 bases fitting TRBD1. This CDR3 is 15 amino acids long. CDR1 MNHNS and CDR2 SASEGT come from the germline V gene. The V segment lost 6 bases and the J segment 0 bases; nucleotides outside the gene matches: 3. The CDR3 region has the DNA TGTGCCAGCAGGGGACAGGGTGATAGCAATCAGCCCCAGCATTTT. This translates into CASRGQGDSNQPQHF.

V is TRBV20-1 and J is TRBJ2-3; 13 bases are shared with TRBD2. Germline V gene sequence: CDR1 DFQATT, CDR2 SNEGSKA (reference sequence). This CDR3 has 19 amino acids. With 3 bases clipped from V and 3 bases from J, the junction kept 15 bases outside the gene matches. CDR3 DNA sequence: TGCAGTGCTAGCGGCCTTACTAGCGGGGGGGGTTTGAGGACAGATACGCAGTATTTT. Its translation is CSASGLTSGGGLRTDTQYF.

This chain connects TRBV5-1 to TRBJ2-5; TRBD2 agrees at 9 bases. V gave up 0 bases and J gave up 1 base; unmatched junction bases: 10. Germline V lookup: CDR1 SGHRS, CDR2 YFSETQ. The CDR3 runs to 18 residues. The CDR3 is CASSLANVGGGVQETQYF. The CDR3 nucleotides read TGCGCCAGCAGCTTGGCCAACGTCGGCGGGGGGGTCCAAGAGACCCAGTACTTC.

This clonotype was observed a few times. The gene calls are TRBV12-3 or TRBV12-4 and TRBJ1-5; the match to TRBD1 covers 7 bases. CDR3 length: 14 residues. V shed 6 bases and J 2 bases; nucleotides not matched to a gene: 4. Written as DNA, the CDR3 is TGTGCCAGCAGCCCCACAGGGGGCAATCAGCCCCAGCATTTT. It encodes CASSPTGGNQPQHF.

This CDR3 is CASSLEGHPGTEAFF. The CDR3, as DNA: TGTGCCAGCAGCTTAGAGGGCCACCCGGGGACTGAAGCTTTCTTT. The chain uses TRBV7-3 and TRBJ1-1, with D unclear. The CDR3 loop spans 15 amino acids. Trimming cost V 2 bases and J 5 bases, with 15 bases left between them. From germline, CDR1 is SGHTA and CDR2 FQGTGA.

The chain combines TRBV7-2 with TRBJ1-2; TRBD1 agrees at 9 bases. V shed 8 bases, J shed 2 bases, and the junction held 9 bases outside the gene matches. Germline CDR1 is SGHTA and CDR2 is FQGNSA. The CDR3 contains 15 residues. The CDR3, as DNA: TGTGCCAGCTTACCTGGACAGGGGAGGAACTATGGCTACACCTTC. This gives the protein CASLPGQGRNYGYTF.

This clonotype showed up just a few times. The chain combines TRBV7-6 with TRBJ2-2; 11 nucleotides line up with TRBD1. The V gene's germline CDR1 is SGHVS and CDR2 FNYEAQ. The V gene end was trimmed by 5 bases and the J gene end by 6 bases; junction bases not matched to a gene: 11. This CDR3 comprises 17 residues. The DNA for the CDR3 is TGTGCCAGCAGCCGACCGGGGGGGACAGGGGGGCCCGGGGAGCTGTTTTTT. Its protein is CASSRPGGTGGPGELFF.

This chain joins TRBV18 and TRBJ1-5; 7 bases agree with TRBD1. Per germline, CDR1 KGHSH and CDR2 LQKENI. V shed 2 bases, J shed 6 bases, and the junction held 4 bases outside the gene matches. This CDR3 comprises 14 residues. DNA for the CDR3: TGTGCCAGCTCACCAGAAAGGGGGCGTCAGCCCCAGCATTTT. It translates to CASSPERGRQPQHF.

The V and J genes are TRBV9 and TRBJ2-5, with 14 nucleotides matching TRBD2. The CDR3 runs 16 residues. In germline, CDR1 is SGDLS, CDR2 YYNGEE. V trimming: 3 bases; J trimming: 7 bases; junction bases outside the gene matches: 8. CDR3 residues: CASSGRGLAGGPTQYF. The CDR3 coding sequence is TGTGCCAGCAGCGGGAGAGGACTAGCGGGGGGTCCGACCCAGTACTTC.

The V gene is TRBV6-1, the J gene TRBJ1-6; 11 bases align to TRBD1. This CDR3 has 16 amino acids. The V gene's germline CDR1 is MNHNS and CDR2 SASEGT. The trim removed 6 bases at V and 10 bases at J, leaving 11 bases unmatched. The chain's CDR3 is CASRWDRGASLSPLHF. For the CDR3, the DNA is TGTGCCAGCAGATGGGACAGGGGGGCGAGTTTGTCACCCCTCCACTTT.

By sample fraction, this clonotype is hyperexpanded. A junction boundary mismatches the germline segment, possibly from a read error. V usage is TRBV6-2 or TRBV6-3 and J usage is TRBJ2-3, with D maybe TRBD1 (5 bases). Germline CDR1 MNHEY, CDR2 SVGEGT. The CDR3 consists of 15 residues. DNA of the CDR3: TGTGCCAGTAGTTATAGGGGAATGAGCACAGATACGCAGTATTTT. It yields the protein CASSYRGMSTDTQYF.